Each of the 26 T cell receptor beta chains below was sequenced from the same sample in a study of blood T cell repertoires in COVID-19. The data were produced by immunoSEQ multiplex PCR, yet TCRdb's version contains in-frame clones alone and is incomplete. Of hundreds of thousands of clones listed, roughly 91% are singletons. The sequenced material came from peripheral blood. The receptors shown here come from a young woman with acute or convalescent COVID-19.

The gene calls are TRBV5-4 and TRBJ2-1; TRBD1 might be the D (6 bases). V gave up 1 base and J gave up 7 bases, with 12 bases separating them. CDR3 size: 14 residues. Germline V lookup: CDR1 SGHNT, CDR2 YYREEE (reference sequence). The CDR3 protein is CASSLSIGGNEQFF. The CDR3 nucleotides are TGTGCCAGCAGCTTGTCGATAGGGGGTAATGAGCAGTTCTTC.

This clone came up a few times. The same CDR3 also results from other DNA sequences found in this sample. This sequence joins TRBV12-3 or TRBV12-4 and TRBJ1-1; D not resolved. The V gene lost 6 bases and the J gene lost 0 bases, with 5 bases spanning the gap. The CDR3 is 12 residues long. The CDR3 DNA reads TGTGCCAGCAGGAGTATGAACACTGAAGCTTTCTTT. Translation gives CASRSMNTEAFF.

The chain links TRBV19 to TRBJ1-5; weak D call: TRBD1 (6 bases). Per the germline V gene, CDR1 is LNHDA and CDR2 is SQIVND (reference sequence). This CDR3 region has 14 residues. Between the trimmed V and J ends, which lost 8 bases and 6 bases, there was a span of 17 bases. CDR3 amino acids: CASQKAGAGQPQHF. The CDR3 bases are TGTGCCAGTCAAAAAGCGGGGGCTGGTCAGCCCCAGCATTTT.

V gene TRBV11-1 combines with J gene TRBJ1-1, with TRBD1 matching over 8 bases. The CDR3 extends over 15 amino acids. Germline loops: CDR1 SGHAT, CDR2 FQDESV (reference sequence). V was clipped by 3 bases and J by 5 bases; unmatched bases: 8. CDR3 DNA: TGTGCCAGCAGCTTCGGACAGGGAGGAGGGACTGAAGCTTTCTTT. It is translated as CASSFGQGGGTEAFF. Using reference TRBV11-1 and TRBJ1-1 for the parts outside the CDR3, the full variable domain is EAEVAQSPRYKITEKSQAVAFWCDPISGHATLYWYRQILGQGPELLVQFQDESVVDDSQLPKDRFSAERLKGVDSTLKIQPAELGDSAMYLCASSFGQGGGTEAFFGQGTRLTVV.

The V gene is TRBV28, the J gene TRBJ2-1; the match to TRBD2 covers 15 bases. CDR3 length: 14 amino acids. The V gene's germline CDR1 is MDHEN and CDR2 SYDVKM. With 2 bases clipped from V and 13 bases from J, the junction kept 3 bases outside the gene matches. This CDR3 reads CASSLGLAGGLQFF. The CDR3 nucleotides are TGTGCCAGCAGTTTAGGACTAGCGGGGGGGCTCCAGTTCTTC. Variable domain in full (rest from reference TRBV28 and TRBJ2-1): DVKVTQSSRYLVKRTGEKVFLECVQDMDHENMFWYRQDPGLGLRLIYFSYDVKMKEKGDIPEGYSVSREKKERFSLILESASTNQTSMYLCASSLGLAGGLQFFGPGTRLTVL.

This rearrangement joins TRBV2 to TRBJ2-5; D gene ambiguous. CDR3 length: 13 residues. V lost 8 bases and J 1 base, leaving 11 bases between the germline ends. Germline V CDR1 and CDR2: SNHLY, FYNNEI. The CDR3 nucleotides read TGTGCCAGCGCCGCTAAAACCCAAGAGACCCAGTACTTC. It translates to CASAAKTQETQYF.

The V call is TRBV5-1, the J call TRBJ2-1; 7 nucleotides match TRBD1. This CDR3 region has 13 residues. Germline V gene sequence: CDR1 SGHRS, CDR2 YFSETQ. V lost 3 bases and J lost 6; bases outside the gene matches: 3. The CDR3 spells CASSSTGANEQFF. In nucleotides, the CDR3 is TGCGCCAGCAGCTCTACAGGGGCCAATGAGCAGTTCTTC.

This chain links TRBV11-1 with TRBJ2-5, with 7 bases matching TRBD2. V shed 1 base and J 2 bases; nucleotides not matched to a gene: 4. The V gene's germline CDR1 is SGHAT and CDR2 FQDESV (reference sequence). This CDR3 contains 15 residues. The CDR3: CASSLDWGGQETQYF. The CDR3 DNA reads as TGTGCCAGCAGCTTAGACTGGGGGGGGCAAGAGACCCAGTACTTC.

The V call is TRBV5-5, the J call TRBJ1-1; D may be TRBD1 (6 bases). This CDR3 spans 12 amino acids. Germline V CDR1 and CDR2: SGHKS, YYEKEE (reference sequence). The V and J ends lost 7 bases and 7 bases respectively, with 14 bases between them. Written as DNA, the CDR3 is TGTGCCAGCCATACAGGGTCGGATGAAGCTTTCTTT. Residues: CASHTGSDEAFF.

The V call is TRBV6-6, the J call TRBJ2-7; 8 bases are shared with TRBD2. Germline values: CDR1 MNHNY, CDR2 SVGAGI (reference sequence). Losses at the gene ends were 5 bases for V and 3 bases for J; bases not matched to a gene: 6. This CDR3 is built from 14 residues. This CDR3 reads CASSPGGSSYEQYF. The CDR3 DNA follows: TGTGCCAGCAGTCCGGGGGGGTCCAGCTACGAGCAGTACTTC.

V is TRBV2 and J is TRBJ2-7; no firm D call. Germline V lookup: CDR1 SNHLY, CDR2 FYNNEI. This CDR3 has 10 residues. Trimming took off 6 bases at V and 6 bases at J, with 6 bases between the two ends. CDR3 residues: CASRGSEQYF. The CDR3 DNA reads TGTGCCAGCAGGGGCTCCGAGCAGTACTTC.

CDR3 loop: CSASRASGGPEVSIRGDTQYF. The CDR3 nucleotides read TGCAGTGCTAGTCGGGCTAGCGGGGGGCCTGAGGTATCAATACGGGGAGATACGCAGTATTTT. The chain has TRBV20-1 and TRBJ2-3, with 11 bases matching TRBD2. Germline trimming cut 3 bases from V and 5 bases from J; bases unmatched to any gene: 25. This CDR3 has 21 residues. In germline, CDR1 is DFQATT, CDR2 SNEGSKA (reference sequence).

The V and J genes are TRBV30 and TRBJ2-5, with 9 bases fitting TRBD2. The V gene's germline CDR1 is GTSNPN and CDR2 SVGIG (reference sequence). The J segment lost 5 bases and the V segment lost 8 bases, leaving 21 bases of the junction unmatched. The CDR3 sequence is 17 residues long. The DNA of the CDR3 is TGTGCCGGGCGGGGGGGGGACGCTTCCCCGGTTGGGGAGACCCAGTACTTC. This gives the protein CAGRGGDASPVGETQYF.

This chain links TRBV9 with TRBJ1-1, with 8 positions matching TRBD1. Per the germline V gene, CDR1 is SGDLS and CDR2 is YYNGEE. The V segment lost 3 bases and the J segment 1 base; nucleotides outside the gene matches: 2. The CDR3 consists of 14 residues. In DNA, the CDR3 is TGTGCCAGCAGCGACAGGGGGACGAACACTGAAGCTTTCTTT. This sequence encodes CASSDRGTNTEAFF.

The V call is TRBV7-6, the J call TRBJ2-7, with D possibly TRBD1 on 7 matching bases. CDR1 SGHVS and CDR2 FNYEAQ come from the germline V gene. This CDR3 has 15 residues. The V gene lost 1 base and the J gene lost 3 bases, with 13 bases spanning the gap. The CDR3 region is CASSLGPGGFYEQYF. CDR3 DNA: TGTGCCAGCAGCTTAGGCCCAGGGGGGTTCTACGAGCAGTACTTC.

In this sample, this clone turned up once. The CDR3 bases are TGTGCCAGCAGCTTAGGCCCGGACAGGGCAAGTTACGAGCAGTACTTC. It yields the protein CASSLGPDRASYEQYF. V usage is TRBV5-6 and J usage is TRBJ2-7; 8 nucleotides agree with TRBD1. Germline V gives CDR1 SGHDT, CDR2 YYEEEE. Trimming cost V 2 bases and J 4 bases; bases outside gene matches: 11. CDR3 size: 16 residues.

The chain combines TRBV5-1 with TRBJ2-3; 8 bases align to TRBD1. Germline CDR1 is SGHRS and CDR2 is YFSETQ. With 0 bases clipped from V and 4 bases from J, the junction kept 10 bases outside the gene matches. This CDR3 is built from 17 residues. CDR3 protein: CASSLVTTGAGPDTQYF. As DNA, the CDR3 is TGCGCCAGCAGCTTGGTTACGACAGGGGCGGGTCCAGATACGCAGTATTTT.

DNA for the CDR3: TGCGCCAGCAGCTTGGCCGCGGGGGGGCTTGGCACAGATACGCAGTATTTT. Its translation: CASSLAAGGLGTDTQYF. The chain combines TRBV5-1 with TRBJ2-3, with 9 bases matching TRBD2. Germline V lookup: CDR1 SGHRS, CDR2 YFSETQ. The J segment lost 1 base and the V segment lost 0 bases, leaving 6 bases of the junction unmatched. The CDR3 sequence is 17 residues long.

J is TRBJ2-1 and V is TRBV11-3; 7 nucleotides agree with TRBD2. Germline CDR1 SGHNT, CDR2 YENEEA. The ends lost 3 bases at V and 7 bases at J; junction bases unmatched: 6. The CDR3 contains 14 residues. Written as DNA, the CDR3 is TGTGCCAGCAGCTTGGGAGGGTTGGGTAATGAGCAGTTCTTC. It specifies CASSLGGLGNEQFF. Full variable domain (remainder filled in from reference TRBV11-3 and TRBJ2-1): EAGVVQSPRYKIIEKKQPVAFWCNPISGHNTLYWYLQNLGQGPELLIRYENEEAVDDSQLPKDRFSAERLKGVDSTLKIQPAELGDSAVYLCASSLGGLGNEQFFGPGTRLTVL.

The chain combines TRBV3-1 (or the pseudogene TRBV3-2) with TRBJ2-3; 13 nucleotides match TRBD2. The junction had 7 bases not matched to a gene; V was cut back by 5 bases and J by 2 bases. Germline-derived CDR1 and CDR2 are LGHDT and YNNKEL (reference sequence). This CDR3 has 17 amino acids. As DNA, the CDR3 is TGTGCCAGCAGCTTCAGGACTAGCGGGGGCCACACAGATACGCAGTATTTT. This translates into CASSFRTSGGHTDTQYF.

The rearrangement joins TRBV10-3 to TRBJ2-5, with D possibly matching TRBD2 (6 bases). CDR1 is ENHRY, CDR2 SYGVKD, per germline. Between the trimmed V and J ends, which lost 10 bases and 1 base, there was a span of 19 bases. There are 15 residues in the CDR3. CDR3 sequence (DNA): TGTGCCACCTGCCCGGGACTGAAGATCCAAGAGACCCAGTACTTC. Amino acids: CATCPGLKIQETQYF.

The CDR3 region is CASSLHPREKLFF. CDR3 bases: TGTGCCAGCAGTTTGCACCCCAGGGAAAAACTGTTTTTT. The gene calls are TRBV6-5 and TRBJ1-4, with unresolved D. Germline V lookup: CDR1 MNHEY, CDR2 SVGAGI. Trimming shortened V by 4 bases and J by 8 bases, and 11 bases separated the two germline ends. The CDR3 is 13 amino acids.

Here the CDR3 reads CASSWTSGTTPPDTQYF. CDR3 in DNA: TGTGCCAGCAGCTGGACTTCAGGGACTACCCCTCCGGATACGCAGTATTTT. The chain employs TRBV7-2 and TRBJ2-3; 7 nucleotides align to TRBD2. The V segment lost 4 bases and the J segment 6 bases; nucleotides outside the gene matches: 16. This CDR3 comprises 17 residues. Germline-derived CDR1 and CDR2 are SGHTA and FQGNSA.

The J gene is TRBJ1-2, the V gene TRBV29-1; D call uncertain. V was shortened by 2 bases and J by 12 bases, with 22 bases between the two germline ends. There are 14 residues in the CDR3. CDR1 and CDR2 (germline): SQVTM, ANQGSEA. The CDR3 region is CSVESLGGSPFNTF. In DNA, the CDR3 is TGCAGCGTTGAATCCCTAGGAGGGTCCCCCTTTAACACCTTC.

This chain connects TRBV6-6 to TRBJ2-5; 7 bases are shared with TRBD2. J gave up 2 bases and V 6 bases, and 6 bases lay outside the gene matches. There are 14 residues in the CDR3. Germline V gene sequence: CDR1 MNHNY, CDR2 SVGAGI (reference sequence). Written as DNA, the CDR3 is TGTGCCAGCAGCCTTAGCGGGTTTCAAGAGACCCAGTACTTC. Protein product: CASSLSGFQETQYF.

CDR3 sequence: CASRQGQGEFYGYTF. CDR3 nucleotide sequence: TGTGCCAGCAGACAGGGACAGGGAGAGTTCTATGGCTACACCTTC. V usage is TRBV2 and J usage is TRBJ1-2; 9 bases are a match to TRBD1. The CDR3 sequence is 15 residues long. Trimming removed 6 bases from V and 4 bases from J; junction bases left unmatched: 9. Germline assignment: CDR1 SNHLY and CDR2 FYNNEI. Using reference TRBV2 and TRBJ1-2 for the parts outside the CDR3, the full variable domain is EPEVTQTPSHQVTQMGQEVILRCVPISNHLYFYWYRQILGQKVEFLVSFYNNEISEKSEIFDDQFSVERPDGSNFTLKIRSTKLEDSAMYFCASRQGQGEFYGYTFGSGTRLTVV.